This note documents a single TCR beta chain sequence. Its antigen is still unknown. Clones were sequenced by immunoSEQ multiplex PCR, and TCRdb holds only the in-frame ones, with some missing. The data show some 20,000 clones, with nearly 55% seen just once and 20% to 25% held by the top ten. There are 12 residues in the CDR3. CDR1 and CDR2 from the germline V gene are SQVTM and ANQGSEA. Trimming removed 6 bases at V and 4 bases at J, with 12 bases between. This sample's treatment: treatment-naive control, cytoreductive nephrectomy. Controls were unirradiated tumors from treatment-naive cytoreductive nephrectomy patients. Control tumors came from a handful of females and 11 to 12 males, aged 40 to 82. This specimen comes from a study of radiation and T cells in renal cell carcinoma. Broader study findings: Irradiated tumors had higher TCR clonality than control tumors. Dominant CDR3 motifs occupied more repertoire in irradiated than control tumors.

The chain has TRBV29-1 and TRBJ1-1; maybe TRBD1 (6 bases). The specimen was tumor tissue, collected from a patient whose treatment was nephrectomy without radiotherapy. This TCR came from a human donor with renal cell carcinoma. The CDR3 loop reads CSVAGDLTEAFF. The CDR3 DNA sequence: TGCAGCGTGGCAGGGGACCTCACTGAAGCTTTCTTT.